Listed here are 27 T cell receptor beta chains from one sample, sequenced in a study of OX40 agonist ivuxolimab in advanced cancers. Produced via immunoSEQ multiplex PCR; TCRdb's table is partial and in-frame only. Found here are around 95,000 clones, roughly 91% of them singletons; the top ten hold about 0.76%. The sequenced sample was CD4+ or CD8+ T cells sorted from blood, obtained in a trial of the OX40 agonist ivuxolimab. These receptors were taken from an adult with an advanced solid tumor such as melanoma, head and neck, liver or kidney cancer.

This sequence joins TRBV5-4 and TRBJ1-4; D perhaps matches TRBD1 (5 bases). V was cut by 5 bases and J by 5 bases, with 13 bases left in between. The germline V gene encodes CDR1 SGHNT and CDR2 YYREEE (reference sequence). The CDR3 is made up of 14 amino acids. Here the CDR3 DNA reads TGTGCCAGCAGGAGAACAGGACCCAATGAAAAACTGTTTTTT. Protein product: CASRRTGPNEKLFF.

The V and J genes are TRBV21-1 and TRBJ2-5; the table's D call TRBD1 went unverified against the DNA. TRBV21-1 is shown as a pseudogene. This CDR3 comprises 16 residues. CDR3 protein: CASSKENRDTQETQYF. The CDR3 DNA reads as TGTGCCAGCAGCAAAGAGAATCGGGACACCCAAGAGACCCAGTACTTC.

The chain links TRBV28 to TRBJ1-4; 7 positions match TRBD1. J lost 7 bases, V lost 8 bases, and 7 bases had no gene match. The germline V gene encodes CDR1 MDHEN and CDR2 SYDVKM. There are 13 residues in the CDR3. The CDR3 DNA is TGTGCCAGCGAGACAGGGTTGGGTGAAAAACTGTTTTTT. Protein: CASETGLGEKLFF.

The rearrangement links TRBV11-3 to TRBJ1-3, with 9 nucleotides matching TRBD1. J was trimmed by 4 bases and V by 5 bases; bases with no gene match: 9. This CDR3 has 16 residues. CDR1 and CDR2 (germline): SGHNT, YENEEA. Here the CDR3 DNA reads TGTGCCAGCAGCCACACAGGGGGCGAGACCGGAAACACCATATATTTT. Amino acids: CASSHTGGETGNTIYF.

The chain has TRBV5-1 and TRBJ2-3; TRBD2 matches at 9 bases. The V segment lost 0 bases and the J segment 4 bases; nucleotides outside the gene matches: 3. From germline, CDR1 is SGHRS and CDR2 YFSETQ. The CDR3 runs to 15 residues. CDR3 in DNA: TGCGCCAGCAGCTTGGTCAGCGGGGGGCCAGATACGCAGTATTTT. Translation: CASSLVSGGPDTQYF.

The V and J genes are TRBV28 and TRBJ1-4; maybe TRBD1 (5 bases). This CDR3 is built from 15 residues. Trimming removed 3 bases at V and 4 bases at J, with 12 bases between. CDR1 MDHEN and CDR2 SYDVKM come from the germline V gene. The CDR3 is CASSFQGAGNEKLFF. The DNA for the CDR3 is TGTGCCAGCAGTTTCCAAGGGGCGGGTAATGAAAAACTGTTTTTT.

This sequence joins TRBV30 and TRBJ2-2; TRBD2 is a possible D gene (5 bases). The CDR3 sequence is 13 residues long. The V gene's germline CDR1 is GTSNPN and CDR2 SVGIG (reference sequence). Trimming stripped 0 bases from V and 6 bases from J, with 8 bases between. Here the CDR3 DNA reads TGTGCCTGGAGTGTTCGGGATCCCGGGGAGCTGTTTTTT. Encoded protein: CAWSVRDPGELFF.

V gene TRBV27 combines with J gene TRBJ1-5; unclear D gene. Trimming cost V 2 bases and J 4 bases, with 9 bases left between them. The CDR3 spans 14 residues. CDR1 MNHEY and CDR2 SMNVEV come from the germline V gene (reference sequence). The CDR3 protein is CASSLGRVNQPQHF. CDR3 sequence (DNA): TGTGCCAGCAGTTTAGGGAGGGTAAATCAGCCCCAGCATTTT.

V and J are TRBV4-3 and TRBJ2-3, with D tentatively TRBD1 (6 bases). Per germline, CDR1 LGHNA and CDR2 YSLEER. The CDR3 is made up of 15 amino acids. V was cut by 5 bases and J by 6 bases, with 18 bases left in between. In nucleotides, the CDR3 is TGCGCCAGCAGCGGCCTGGACAGTAAAGCTGATACGCAGTATTTT. It is translated as CASSGLDSKADTQYF.

The chain has TRBV10-3 and TRBJ1-2; D ambiguous. The V end lost 3 bases, the J end lost 0 bases, and 8 bases lay between the germline ends. CDR1 is ENHRY, CDR2 SYGVKD, per germline. The CDR3 covers 14 residues. The CDR3 nucleotides read TGTGCCATCAGTGAAATGAGGACTAACTATGGCTACACCTTC. Protein sequence: CAISEMRTNYGYTF.

The chain is built from TRBV28 and TRBJ1-5; D remains unclear. Germline CDR1 and CDR2: MDHEN and SYDVKM. Trimming pared 8 bases from V and 1 base from J, leaving 6 bases between. The CDR3 is 12 amino acids. In DNA form, the CDR3 reads TGTGCCAGCGGACCCAGCAATCAGCCCCAGCATTTT. Translated: CASGPSNQPQHF.

The chain employs TRBV7-9 and TRBJ2-5, with 12 bases aligning to TRBD1. V trimming: 3 bases; J trimming: 5 bases; junction bases outside the gene matches: 7. CDR3 length equals 16 residues. Germline V CDR1 and CDR2: SEHNR, FQNEAQ (reference sequence). In DNA, the CDR3 is TGTGCCAGCAGCTTGGGCGGGACAGGGGGCCGGGAGACCCAGTACTTC. Translating gives CASSLGGTGGRETQYF.

The chain couples TRBV7-2 to TRBJ2-3; the match to TRBD2 covers 8 bases. Germline CDR1 SGHTA, CDR2 FQGNSA. The V segment lost 5 bases and the J segment 0 bases; nucleotides outside the gene matches: 10. The CDR3 has 17 residues. The CDR3 DNA is TGTGCCAGCAGCACTAGGGCCAGCGGGAGAAGCACAGATACGCAGTATTTT. Translated, it gives CASSTRASGRSTDTQYF. The whole variable domain, filled in from reference TRBV7-2 and TRBJ2-3, reads GAGVSQSPSNKVTEKGKDVELRCDPISGHTALYWYRQSLGQGLEFLIYFQGNSAPDKSGLPSDRFSAERTGGSVSTLTIQRTQQEDSAVYLCASSTRASGRSTDTQYFGPGTRLTVL.

The chain is built from TRBV7-9 and TRBJ1-1, with TRBD1 matching over 7 bases. From germline, CDR1 is SEHNR and CDR2 FQNEAQ (reference sequence). CDR3 size: 14 residues. Trimming removed 10 bases from V and 0 bases from J; junction bases left unmatched: 8. CDR3 coding DNA: TGTGCCACCCGCTTGGGACAGCTGAACACTGAAGCTTTCTTT. Protein: CATRLGQLNTEAFF.

This clone was seen at least ten times. This sequence joins TRBV6-5 and TRBJ2-7; no firm D call. Germline V CDR1 and CDR2: MNHEY, SVGAGI. The CDR3 sequence is 14 residues long. Trimming took 2 bases from V and 0 from J, leaving 8 bases between them. The CDR3 loop reads CASSYNTVSYEQYF. The CDR3, as DNA: TGTGCCAGCAGTTACAACACTGTCTCCTACGAGCAGTACTTC.

This chain joins TRBV5-1 and TRBJ1-2; unclear D gene. V lost 2 bases to trimming and J lost 6 bases, with 14 bases between them. The CDR3 has 14 amino acids. CDR1 and CDR2 from the germline V gene are SGHRS and YFSETQ. CDR3 loop: CASSFSGPKDGYTF. In DNA, the CDR3 is TGCGCCAGCAGCTTTTCCGGGCCCAAGGATGGCTACACCTTC. Looking up the rest from reference TRBV5-1 and TRBJ1-2 gives the full variable domain: KAGVTQTPRYLIKTRGQQVTLSCSPISGHRSVSWYQQTPGQGLQFLFEYFSETQRNKGNFPGRFSGRQFSNSRSEMNVSTLELGDSALYLCASSFSGPKDGYTFGSGTRLTVV.

The V call is TRBV7-8, the J call TRBJ2-2; perhaps TRBD2 as D (6 bases). Trimming removed 5 bases from V and 6 bases from J, with 13 bases in between. The CDR3 is 14 residues long. The V gene's germline CDR1 is SGHVS and CDR2 FQNEAQ. CDR3 amino acids: CASSLWRGPGELFF. The CDR3 region has the DNA TGTGCCAGCAGCCTTTGGCGGGGACCCGGGGAGCTGTTTTTT.

The chain couples TRBV19 to TRBJ2-1, with TRBD1 identical over 7 bases. This CDR3 comprises 13 residues. V lost 1 base, J lost 6 bases, and 0 bases stayed unmatched. Germline V lookup: CDR1 LNHDA, CDR2 SQIVND (reference sequence). The CDR3 sequence is CASSIGQGNEQFF. CDR3 nucleotide sequence: TGTGCCAGTAGTATAGGACAGGGCAATGAGCAGTTCTTC.

V usage is TRBV6-5 and J usage is TRBJ1-2; TRBD1 might be the D (5 bases). Deletions cut 6 bases from V and 1 base from J, with 12 bases between. The CDR3 spans 14 residues. In germline, CDR1 is MNHEY, CDR2 SVGAGI. CDR3 coding DNA: TGTGCCAGCAGCCCAGGGTCCGGTAACTATGGCTACACCTTC. It yields the protein CASSPGSGNYGYTF.

The chain recombines TRBV19 with TRBJ2-5; possible D gene TRBD2, 7 bases. CDR1 is LNHDA and CDR2 is SQIVND in the germline V gene (reference sequence). CDR3 size: 15 residues. The V end lost 4 bases, the J end lost 5 bases, and 17 bases lay between the germline ends. CDR3 in DNA: TGTGCCAGTAGTACGGCTAGCGGAGGGGGGGAGACCCAGTACTTC. This encodes CASSTASGGGETQYF.

The rearrangement uses TRBV19 and TRBJ1-1, with D tentatively TRBD1 (6 bases). CDR1 is LNHDA and CDR2 is SQIVND in the germline V gene (reference sequence). The germline V and J ends were trimmed by 8 bases and 1 base, with 11 bases remaining between them. The CDR3 runs 13 residues. In nucleotides, the CDR3 is TGTGCCAGTGGCACAGGGCCGAACACTGAAGCTTTCTTT. Translation gives CASGTGPNTEAFF.

J is TRBJ2-7 and V is TRBV28; possibly TRBD2 for D (6 bases). The V gene's germline CDR1 is MDHEN and CDR2 SYDVKM. With 6 bases removed from V and 0 bases from J, the gap between germline ends came to 12 bases. The CDR3 runs 14 residues. CDR3 sequence: CASSAPSDSYEQYF. The DNA for the CDR3 is TGTGCCAGCAGCGCTCCTAGCGACTCCTACGAGCAGTACTTC. Combining the CDR3 with reference TRBV28 and TRBJ2-7 gives the whole variable domain DVKVTQSSRYLVKRTGEKVFLECVQDMDHENMFWYRQDPGLGLRLIYFSYDVKMKEKGDIPEGYSVSREKKERFSLILESASTNQTSMYLCASSAPSDSYEQYFGPGTRLTVT.

V and J are TRBV7-2 and TRBJ1-5; D is uncertain. Deletions cut 6 bases from V and 1 base from J, with 22 bases between. The CDR3 contains 18 residues. Germline-derived CDR1 and CDR2 are SGHTA and FQGNSA. Written as DNA, the CDR3 is TGTGCCAGCAGTCTAAGCCCGCGGTCACAACGGAGCAATCAGCCCCAGCATTTT. This gives the protein CASSLSPRSQRSNQPQHF.

The chain links TRBV28 to TRBJ2-7, with 7 bases matching TRBD1. V gave up 5 bases and J gave up 3 bases; unmatched junction bases: 7. The CDR3 totals 14 residues. Germline V gene sequence: CDR1 MDHEN, CDR2 SYDVKM. CDR3 amino acids: CASSGQVPFYEQYF. The CDR3 DNA reads as TGTGCCAGCAGTGGACAGGTCCCGTTCTACGAGCAGTACTTC.

The V and J genes are TRBV5-1 and TRBJ1-1, with D perhaps matching TRBD1 (5 bases). The germline V and J ends were trimmed by 6 bases and 2 bases, with 14 bases remaining between them. Germline V gene lookup returns CDR1 SGHRS and CDR2 YFSETQ. The CDR3 length is 14 residues. The CDR3 region is CASTPGTANTEAFF. The CDR3 DNA sequence: TGCGCCAGCACCCCCGGGACGGCAAACACTGAAGCTTTCTTT.

The chain couples TRBV5-1 to TRBJ1-4; D is undetermined. This CDR3 has 15 residues. Germline CDR1 SGHRS, CDR2 YFSETQ. V was pared by 4 bases and J by 0 bases, with 10 bases between. CDR3 sequence: CASSRNRATNEKLFF. The CDR3 DNA sequence: TGCGCCAGCAGCCGAAACCGAGCAACTAATGAAAAACTGTTTTTT.

The DNA for the CDR3 is TGTGCCAGCAGCGCCGGGACAGCCTACAATGAGCAGTTCTTC. Its protein is CASSAGTAYNEQFF. The J gene is TRBJ2-1, the V gene TRBV9; TRBD1 matches at 7 bases. Trimming took 3 bases from V and 2 from J; bases not matched to a gene: 2. Germline CDR1 reads SGDLS; CDR2 reads YYNGEE. This CDR3 is 14 amino acids long.